The 20 T cell receptor beta chains given below trace back to one sample, sequenced in a study of patients and donors after allogeneic stem cell transplantation. TCRdb itself ran the RT-PCR reads through MiXCR, one entry per CDR3 protein. The data hold 3,500 to 4,500 distinct CDR3 sequences, with roughly a sixth observed a single time. The sequenced sample was blood, either unsorted or a sorted T cell fraction (not recorded which). The receptors stem from a human donor who was either an allogeneic HSCT recipient or a stem cell or donor lymphocyte infusion donor (not recorded which). It is not recorded whose cells these are; they may come from a transplant donor.

V usage is TRBV24-1 and J usage is TRBJ2-2; maybe TRBD1 (6 bases). V was pared by 10 bases and J by 2 bases, with 7 bases between. In germline, CDR1 is KGHDR, CDR2 SFDVKD. CDR3 length: 12 residues. The chain's CDR3 is CATGHNTGELFF. DNA for the CDR3: TGTGCCACGGGACATAACACCGGGGAGCTGTTTTTT.

J is TRBJ2-7 and V is TRBV20-1; D is uncertain. The CDR3 sequence is 11 residues long. V gave up 3 bases and J gave up 3 bases, with 6 bases separating them. Per the germline V gene, CDR1 is DFQATT and CDR2 is SNEGSKA (reference sequence). The CDR3 loop is CSASSYYEQYF. The CDR3, as DNA: TGCAGTGCTAGTTCCTACTACGAGCAGTACTTC.

The chain's CDR3 is CASSPSARWNEKLFF. The CDR3 bases are TGTGCCAGCTCACCCTCAGCCCGCTGGAATGAAAAACTGTTTTTT. This chain uses TRBV18 with TRBJ1-4; D ambiguous. Germline-derived CDR1 and CDR2 are KGHSH and LQKENI. The CDR3 runs 15 residues. V lost 3 bases to trimming and J lost 5 bases, with 13 bases between them. Full variable domain (remainder filled in from reference TRBV18 and TRBJ1-4): NAGVMQNPRHLVRRRGQEARLRCSPMKGHSHVYWYRQLPEEGLKFMVYLQKENIIDESGMPKERFSAEFPKEGPSILRIQQVVRGDSAAYFCASSPSARWNEKLFFGSGTQLSVL.

There are a few counts of this clonotype. This chain uses TRBV20-1 with TRBJ2-5, with D perhaps being TRBD1 or TRBD2 (5 bases each). Looked up from germline, CDR1 is DFQATT and CDR2 is SNEGSKA (reference sequence). V lost 6 bases to trimming and J lost 5 bases, with 13 bases between them. The CDR3 loop spans 12 amino acids. The CDR3: CSAGAQRETQYF. DNA for the CDR3: TGCAGTGCCGGGGCTCAACGGGAGACCCAGTACTTC.

This clonotype showed up just a few times. The chain couples TRBV29-1 to TRBJ1-2, with D hard to call. Germline V gives CDR1 SQVTM, CDR2 ANQGSEA. With 2 bases removed from V and 3 bases from J, the gap between germline ends came to 16 bases. This CDR3 comprises 15 residues. In nucleotides, the CDR3 is TGCAGCGTTGAAATACACCACGGCCGGTACTATGGCTACACCTTC. Translated: CSVEIHHGRYYGYTF. Based on the CDR3 plus reference TRBV29-1 and TRBJ1-2, the full variable domain is SAVISQKPSRDICQRGTSLTIQCQVDSQVTMMFWYRQQPGQSLTLIATANQGSEATYESGFVIDKFPISRPNLTFSTLTVSNMSPEDSSIYLCSVEIHHGRYYGYTFGSGTRLTVV.

This clonotype was counted a single time. This chain uses TRBV3-1 with TRBJ2-1, with 9 nucleotides matching TRBD2. Losses at the gene ends were 2 bases for V and 4 bases for J; bases not matched to a gene: 3. Per the germline V gene, CDR1 is LGHDT and CDR2 is YNNKEL (reference sequence). The CDR3 is 15 amino acids. The CDR3 nucleotides are TGTGCCAGCAGCCAAAGCGGACTAGCGTACAATGAGCAGTTCTTC. Protein product: CASSQSGLAYNEQFF.

This chain links TRBV27 with TRBJ2-1; 14 bases align to TRBD2. This CDR3 comprises 15 residues. Germline V gene lookup returns CDR1 MNHEY and CDR2 SMNVEV (reference sequence). After removal of 3 bases from V and 8 bases from J, the junction contained 3 bases not matched to a gene. The CDR3 region is CASSFPTSGGDEQFF. The CDR3 nucleotides read TGTGCCAGCAGTTTTCCGACTAGCGGGGGGGATGAGCAGTTCTTC.

By share, this clonotype ranks as large. This sequence joins TRBV2 and TRBJ2-5; D uncertain. V lost 4 bases, J lost 4 bases, and 4 bases lay in between. The CDR3 sequence is 11 residues long. Germline CDR1 SNHLY, CDR2 FYNNEI. The CDR3 DNA reads TGTGCCAGCAGTGTATCAGAGACCCAGTACTTC. This sequence encodes CASSVSETQYF.

The V gene is TRBV18, the J gene TRBJ1-4; TRBD1 aligns across 8 bases. The CDR3 has 15 amino acids. Germline CDR1 KGHSH, CDR2 LQKENI. V shed 6 bases, J shed 1 base, and the junction held 4 bases outside the gene matches. The CDR3 is CASSPTGGTNEKLFF. The CDR3 bases are TGTGCCAGCTCCCCCACAGGGGGAACTAATGAAAAACTGTTTTTT.

Only a few counts were recorded for this clonotype. V gene TRBV7-8 combines with J gene TRBJ1-1, with D tentatively TRBD1 (5 bases). The V end lost 0 bases, the J end lost 1 base, and 6 bases lay between the germline ends. The CDR3 spans 14 residues. In germline, CDR1 is SGHVS, CDR2 FQNEAQ. The CDR3 nucleotides read TGTGCCAGCAGCTTAGCGACAGCGAACACTGAAGCTTTCTTT. Translated, it gives CASSLATANTEAFF.

By sample fraction, this clonotype is medium-sized. The chain employs TRBV29-1 and TRBJ2-1; tentatively, D is TRBD1 (6 bases). Germline CDR1 reads SQVTM; CDR2 reads ANQGSEA. The length of the CDR3 is 16 residues. Trimming took 3 bases from V and 4 from J, leaving 19 bases between them. The chain's CDR3 is CSVDGPGTLTYNEQFF. Here the CDR3 DNA reads TGCAGCGTTGACGGCCCCGGGACACTTACTTACAATGAGCAGTTCTTC.

This clonotype is deemed medium-sized (0.01 to 0.1%). The V and J genes are TRBV20-1 and TRBJ2-7; D uncertain. CDR3 length: 14 residues. The ends were cut back, 5 bases at V and 0 bases at J, with 14 bases in the middle. CDR1 and CDR2 from the germline V gene are DFQATT and SNEGSKA (reference sequence). The CDR3 sequence: CSASSEADSYEQYF. CDR3 DNA sequence: TGCAGTGCTTCCTCCGAGGCAGACTCCTACGAGCAGTACTTC.

This clonotype is termed medium-sized. The rearrangement joins TRBV4-1 to TRBJ1-5, with D unresolved. V shed 1 base and J shed 5 bases, with 12 bases lying between them. Germline lookup yields CDR1 MGHRA and CDR2 YSYEKL. The CDR3 extends over 15 amino acids. The CDR3 sequence: CASSQGSGEHQPQHF. The CDR3 bases are TGCGCCAGCAGCCAAGGGTCCGGTGAGCATCAGCCCCAGCATTTT.

Many counts were recorded for this clonotype. The chain is built from TRBV18 and TRBJ1-5; a possible D gene is TRBD1 (5 bases). The CDR3 extends over 15 amino acids. Trimming shortened V by 6 bases and J by 0 bases, and 12 bases separated the two germline ends. Germline V lookup: CDR1 KGHSH, CDR2 LQKENI. CDR3 DNA sequence: TGTGCCAGCTCCCCCCTGGGGGATAGCAATCAGCCCCAGCATTTT. It codes for CASSPLGDSNQPQHF.

This clonotype was detected many times. The gene calls are TRBV19 and TRBJ1-1, with 7 bases that match TRBD1. Trimming removed 3 bases from V and 8 bases from J; junction bases left unmatched: 3. CDR3 size: 12 residues. CDR1 LNHDA and CDR2 SQIVND come from the germline V gene (reference sequence). CDR3 amino acids: CASSMGTAEAFF. CDR3 in DNA: TGTGCCAGTAGTATGGGGACAGCCGAAGCTTTCTTT.

This clonotype is termed medium-sized. The chain is built from TRBV12-3 or TRBV12-4 and TRBJ1-1; perhaps TRBD1 as D (5 bases). The CDR3 totals 14 residues. V dropped 6 bases and J dropped 4 bases, with 15 bases sitting between them. CDR3 loop: CASRSGRTLTEAFF. The CDR3, as DNA: TGTGCCAGCAGGTCGGGACGCACACTCACTGAAGCTTTCTTT.

This clonotype was seen more than once but under ten times. V gene TRBV20-1 combines with J gene TRBJ1-5, with D hard to call. V lost 5 bases and J lost 6, with 17 bases in between. Germline V lookup: CDR1 DFQATT, CDR2 SNEGSKA (reference sequence). This CDR3 comprises 14 residues. DNA of the CDR3: TGCAGTGCTCAGATACCCGACGGGGTTCAGCCCCAGCATTTT. It is translated as CSAQIPDGVQPQHF.

In this sample, this clonotype turned up many times. The chain has TRBV5-5 and TRBJ2-3; TRBD1 might be the D (5 bases). Trimming left V 0 bases short and J 3 bases short, with 14 bases between. From germline, CDR1 is SGHKS and CDR2 YYEKEE (reference sequence). The CDR3 is 16 residues long. Here the CDR3 reads CASSLVGPMRTDTQYF. In DNA, the CDR3 is TGTGCCAGCAGCTTGGTGGGGCCAATGCGTACAGATACGCAGTATTTT.

This clonotype is labeled large. The rearrangement uses TRBV5-1 and TRBJ2-5; no clear D. Trimming removed 5 bases at V and 1 base at J, with 3 bases between. Germline CDR1 and CDR2: SGHRS and YFSETQ. The CDR3 runs to 11 residues. The CDR3 DNA follows: TGCGCCAGCAGATCCCAAGAGACCCAGTACTTC. Its translation is CASRSQETQYF.

This sequence joins TRBV19 and TRBJ1-5, with a tentative D call TRBD1 (5 bases). This CDR3 has 16 residues. Germline CDR1 is LNHDA and CDR2 is SQIVND (reference sequence). Deletions cut 3 bases from V and 9 bases from J, with 21 bases between. DNA of the CDR3: TGTGCCAGTAGTATCCCATTCCGGGACCCCATTCGGCCCCAGCATTTT. Protein: CASSIPFRDPIRPQHF.